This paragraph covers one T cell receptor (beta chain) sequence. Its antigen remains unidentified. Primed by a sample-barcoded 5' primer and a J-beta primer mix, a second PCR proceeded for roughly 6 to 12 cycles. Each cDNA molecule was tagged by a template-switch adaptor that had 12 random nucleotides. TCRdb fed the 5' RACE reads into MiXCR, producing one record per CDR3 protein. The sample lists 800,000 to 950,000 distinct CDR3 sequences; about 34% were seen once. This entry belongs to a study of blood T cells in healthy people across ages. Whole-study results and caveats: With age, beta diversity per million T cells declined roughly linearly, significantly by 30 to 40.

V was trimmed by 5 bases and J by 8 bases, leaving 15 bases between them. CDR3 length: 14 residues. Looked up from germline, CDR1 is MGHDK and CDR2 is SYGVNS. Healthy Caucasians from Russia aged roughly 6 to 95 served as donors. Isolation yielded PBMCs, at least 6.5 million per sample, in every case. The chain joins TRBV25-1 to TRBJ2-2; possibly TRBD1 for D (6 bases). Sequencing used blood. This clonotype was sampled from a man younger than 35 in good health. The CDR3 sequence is CASSPHRDAGELFF. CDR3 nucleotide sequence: TGTGCCAGCAGTCCTCACAGGGACGCAGGGGAGCTGTTTTTT.